The rows below give T cell receptor beta chains drawn from one sample of a study of T cell responses to AZD1222 COVID-19 vaccine. TCRdb keeps only in-frame clones here, not all; method: immunoSEQ multiplex PCR. Here the sample spans under 110,000 clones, less than 90% being singletons. Sequences were derived from peripheral blood, sampled on day 0 of AZD1222 vaccination. Receptor source: an adult in good health. CDR3s include the opening cysteine and the closing phenylalanine or tryptophan. D genes are given only for firm matches. Some rows mark clone size as missing; the rest say once, few, many or name a class of expanded clone.

j_call clone_size d_call v_call cdr3_nt cdr3_aa
TRBJ1-1 - - TRBV7-2 TGTGCCAGCAGCTTATCCCAGAACACTGAAGCTTTCTTT CASSLSQNTEAFF
TRBJ1-1 - - TRBV19 TGTGCCAGTAGTAGGCGGACGTCCGGCACCGCTGAAGCTTTCTTT CASSRRTSGTAEAFF
TRBJ2-7 - - TRBV28 TGTGCCAGCAGTCCCCGGACTAACGAGCAGTACTTC CASSPRTNEQYF
TRBJ1-5 few TRBD1 TRBV10-3 TGTGCCATCAGGAAGACAGGGGAGGTCGATCAGCCCCAGCATTTT CAIRKTGEVDQPQHF
TRBJ2-6 - TRBD2 TRBV30 TGTGCCTGGAGTACTTCCGGGACTAGCGGGAGAGCAGGAGGCTTTGGGGCCAACGTCCTGACTTTC CAWSTSGTSGRAGGFGANVLTF
TRBJ2-2 - TRBD1 TRBV11-1 TGTGCCAGCAGCTTACATCAGGGGGCTTACACCGGGGAGCTGTTTTTT CASSLHQGAYTGELFF
TRBJ2-3 - TRBD1 TRBV12-3/TRBV12-4 TGTGCCAGCAGTTTAGAACAGGGGGTATCGCAGTATTTT CASSLEQGVSQYF
TRBJ2-2 - - TRBV27 TGTGCCAGCACAGGGTCGGCGGTGGGGGAGCTGTTTTTT CASTGSAVGELFF
TRBJ1-2 - - TRBV3-1/TRBV3-2 TGTGCCAGCAGCCAAGATACCCCGGGTGGCTACACCTTC CASSQDTPGGYTF
TRBJ1-5 many - TRBV4-1 TGCGCCAGCAGCCAAGATTGGGTAAGCAATCAGCCCCAGCATTTT CASSQDWVSNQPQHF
TRBJ1-2 - TRBD1 TRBV7-9 TGTGCCAGCAGCCGTTCAGGGGGGCGCGGCTACACCTTC CASSRSGGRGYTF
TRBJ2-3 - - TRBV6-5 TGTGCCAGCAAACAGGGCACAGATACGCAGTATTTT CASKQGTDTQYF
TRBJ1-3 - - TRBV6-5 TGTGCCGGACTTGGGGGCTTCTCTGGAAACACCATATATTTT CAGLGGFSGNTIYF
TRBJ2-1 - - TRBV27 TGTGCCAGCAGTTTACGGGGGAATGAGCAGTTCTTC CASSLRGNEQFF
TRBJ1-3 - - TRBV6-1 TGTGCCAGCAGTGAAGTTGGGGAGAGCTCTGGAAACACCATATATTTT CASSEVGESSGNTIYF
TRBJ2-3 - - TRBV18 TGTGCCAGCTCACCCTACAGGGGCACAGATACGCAGTATTTT CASSPYRGTDTQYF
TRBJ2-7 - TRBD2 TRBV6-5 TGTGCCAGCCAGATCCTAGCGGTAGTATCCTACGAGCAGTACTTC CASQILAVVSYEQYF
TRBJ1-2 few - TRBV11-2 TGTGCCAGCAGCCTACTCATCGGGGGATCGAACTATGGCTACACCTTC CASSLLIGGSNYGYTF
TRBJ2-5 - - TRBV28 TGTGCCAGCAGTTTATATGGGGCGTCCCGCCCCCGAGAGACCCAGTACTTC CASSLYGASRPRETQYF
TRBJ1-2 - - TRBV5-5 TGTGCCAGCGGACGAACAAGGGGACCAAACTATGGCTACACCTTC CASGRTRGPNYGYTF
TRBJ1-5 - - TRBV30 TGTGCCTGGAGGGGCCCTGGGACCAATCAGCCCCAGCATTTT CAWRGPGTNQPQHF
TRBJ2-7 - - TRBV3-1/TRBV3-2 TGTGCCAGCAGCCAAGGGCAGGCAAACGAGCAGTACTTC CASSQGQANEQYF
TRBJ2-1 - - TRBV7-7 TGTGCCAGCAGCTTAACGCTAGCGTTCTACAATGAGCAGTTCTTC CASSLTLAFYNEQFF
TRBJ1-1 few TRBD1 TRBV19 TGTGCCAGTACCGGGGACAGGGTATGGGCTTTCTTT CASTGDRVWAFF
TRBJ2-5 - - TRBV2 TGTGCCAGCAGTGTGCAGGGTCAAGAGACCCAGTACTTC CASSVQGQETQYF
TRBJ2-7 - TRBD2 TRBV5-1 TGCGCCAGCAGTGGAGATAGCGGGAGCTACGAGCAGTACTTC CASSGDSGSYEQYF
TRBJ2-7 - - TRBV3-1/TRBV3-2 TGTGCCAGCAGCCCCCGAGGGGCATGGGAGCAGTACTTC CASSPRGAWEQYF
TRBJ1-2 - TRBD1 TRBV28 TGTGCCAGCAGTTTGGGGACAGGGCTTGGCTACACCTTC CASSLGTGLGYTF